Shown below are 4 T cell receptor beta chains from a single sample sequenced in a study of human T cells and chemical hapten exposure. MiXCR was run by TCRdb on the RACE reads, yielding one entry per CDR3 protein. Here the sample spans around 380,000 distinct CDR3 sequences, 4.8% being singletons. Time point described: patch test 1, 2 weeks after DPC sensitization. Treatment of the sample: therapeutic diphenylcyclopropenone sensitization with weekly scalp DPC. The starting material was whole blood, obtained in connection with sensitization to the hapten diphenylcyclopropenone (DPC). Source of these receptors: a woman aged 50 to 60 with alopecia areata. Some clones in this sample may be carry-over from other donors' samples.

J is TRBJ2-1 and V is TRBV12-3 or TRBV12-4, with D possibly matching TRBD2 (5 bases). CDR3 length: 15 amino acids. The V end lost 3 bases, the J end lost 6 bases, and 15 bases lay between the germline ends. This chain's CDR3 is CASSLSGSVGNEQFF. CDR3 DNA sequence: TGTGCCAGCAGTTTGTCTGGGAGCGTAGGCAATGAGCAGTTCTTC.

This clonotype was counted at least ten times. CDR3 coding DNA: TGTGCCAGCAGTTTGGGCGCAGGGAGGCTGTTTTTT. The encoded protein is CASSLGAGRLFF. The rearrangement joins TRBV12-3 or TRBV12-4 to TRBJ1-4, with a possible D match to TRBD1 (5 bases). The CDR3 consists of 12 residues. Trimming cost V 3 bases and J 14 bases, with 13 bases left between them.

This clonotype was recorded a few times. The J gene is TRBJ2-7, the V gene TRBV2; perhaps TRBD2 as D (5 bases). Germline loops: CDR1 SNHLY, CDR2 FYNNEI. V was trimmed by 5 bases and J by 9 bases, leaving 14 bases between them. This CDR3 contains 12 residues. CDR3 protein: CASSLDLTGQYF. For the CDR3, the DNA is TGTGCCAGCAGTTTGGACTTAACTGGGCAGTACTTC.

This clonotype was recorded at least ten times. This chain connects TRBV5-1 to TRBJ2-3, with 10 bases identical to TRBD2. The CDR3 has 15 residues. J lost 0 bases, V lost 6 bases, and 4 bases had no gene match. Germline assignment: CDR1 SGHRS and CDR2 YFSETQ. The CDR3 bases are TGCGCCAGCACCCAACTAGCGGGGAGCACAGATACGCAGTATTTT. Translating gives CASTQLAGSTDTQYF.